Listed here are 13 T cell receptor beta chains from one sample, sequenced in a study of T-cell reconstitution after alpha-beta-depleted transplantation in children. Preparation of the TCRbeta library was carried out with unique molecular identifiers. TCRdb fed the PCR reads into MiXCR, producing one record per CDR3 protein. The repertoire consists of 250,000 to 300,000 distinct CDR3 sequences, with approximately 9.8% occurring once and the leading ten covering roughly 9.1%. Here the sequenced sample was PBMCs from the stem cell graft donor, taken from the stem cell graft. These receptors originate from a human donor who donated a stem cell graft to a child with SCID.

The V gene is TRBV9, the J gene TRBJ2-2, with a tentative D call TRBD2 (7 bases). V lost 0 bases to trimming and J lost 5 bases, with 14 bases between them. The CDR3 consists of 16 residues. The germline V gene encodes CDR1 SGDLS and CDR2 YYNGEE. The DNA for the CDR3 is TGTGCCAGCAGCGTAGGTGGGGGGGCCCCAACCGGGGAGCTGTTTTTT. As protein: CASSVGGGAPTGELFF. Based on the CDR3 plus reference TRBV9 and TRBJ2-2, the full variable domain is DSGVTQTPKHLITATGQRVTLRCSPRSGDLSVYWYQQSLDQGLQFLIQYYNGEERAKGNILERFSAQQFPDLHSELNLSSLELGDSALYFCASSVGGGAPTGELFFGEGSRLTVL.

In this sample, this clonotype turned up a few times. CDR3 nucleotides: TGTGCCAGCAGCCCAAAATCCAAGGGGAGGAACGAGCAGTACTTC. This encodes CASSPKSKGRNEQYF. The chain combines TRBV7-2 with TRBJ2-7; TRBD2 is a possible D gene (6 bases). CDR1 SGHTA and CDR2 FQGNSA come from the germline V gene. The CDR3 sequence is 15 residues long. Trimming left V 5 bases short and J 5 bases short, with 19 bases between.

With regard to this clonotype: At one of its ends the junction is not consistent with the germline gene, which may arise from a read error. This sequence joins TRBV6-1 and TRBJ1-1; 7 positions agree with TRBD1. The CDR3 length is 13 residues. CDR1 is MNHNS and CDR2 is SASEGT in the germline V gene. CDR3 loop: CGSSGTVNTEAFF. The CDR3 nucleotides are TGTGGCAGCAGTGGGACAGTGAACACTGAAGCTTTCTTT.

This chain links TRBV12-5 with TRBJ2-7; TRBD1 matches 10 bases. Per germline, CDR1 LGHNT and CDR2 FRNRAP. This CDR3 region has 15 residues. V shed 7 bases, J shed 6 bases, and the junction held 12 bases outside the gene matches. The CDR3 DNA reads as TGTGCTAGTGTAACCCTCGGGACAGGGGCCTCCGAGCAGTACTTC. Amino acids: CASVTLGTGASEQYF.

This clonotype was detected a few times. The chain links TRBV6-1 to TRBJ1-1, with D possibly TRBD1 on 6 matching bases. This CDR3 is 14 amino acids long. Germline V gene lookup returns CDR1 MNHNS and CDR2 SASEGT. V was clipped by 7 bases and J by 4 bases, with 16 bases between them. CDR3 in DNA: TGTGCCAGCACTACCGGACAGCCCGGCACTGAAGCTTTCTTT. This codes for CASTTGQPGTEAFF.

This rearrangement joins TRBV7-9 to TRBJ1-6; the D is unclear. Trimming removed 2 bases from V and 11 bases from J, with 7 bases in between. The CDR3 loop spans 12 amino acids. Germline assignment: CDR1 SEHNR and CDR2 FQNEAQ (reference sequence). This chain's CDR3 is CASSLTSAPLHF. The DNA for the CDR3 is TGTGCCAGCAGCTTAACTTCTGCACCCCTCCACTTT.

The V call is TRBV12-3 or TRBV12-4, the J call TRBJ2-5; the match to TRBD1 covers 7 bases. The ends lost 3 bases at V and 4 bases at J; junction bases unmatched: 5. The CDR3 consists of 14 residues. The CDR3 coding sequence is TGTGCCAGCAGTTTGACAGGGCAGACAGAGACCCAGTACTTC. This codes for CASSLTGQTETQYF.

This clonotype was detected a few times. This rearrangement joins TRBV5-1 to TRBJ2-1, with 10 bases matching TRBD1. The CDR3 has 14 amino acids. Germline CDR1 SGHRS, CDR2 YFSETQ. Unmatched junction bases numbered 6, after V lost 4 bases and J lost 8 bases. The CDR3 nucleotides read TGCGCCAGCAGCCTGGACAGGGGGAATGATGAGCAGTTCTTC. Its translation: CASSLDRGNDEQFF.

The chain recombines TRBV7-9 with TRBJ2-3, with a tentative D call TRBD1 (6 bases). The length of the CDR3 is 15 residues. V gave up 3 bases and J gave up 1 base, with 11 bases separating them. Germline V gene data show CDR1 as SEHNR and CDR2 as FQNEAQ (reference sequence). CDR3 nucleotide sequence: TGTGCCAGCAGCTTTAGGGGGAGCGGCACAGATACGCAGTATTTT. Its translation: CASSFRGSGTDTQYF.

Regarding this clonotype: A much larger clonotype is one base distant, so this may be a read error. The chain has TRBV3-1 and TRBJ1-1; possibly TRBD1 for D (6 bases). CDR1 is LGHDT and CDR2 is YNNKEL in the germline V gene (reference sequence). The CDR3 extends over 16 amino acids. CDR3 amino acids: CASSHSRGGLNTQAFF. The CDR3 DNA follows: TGTGCCAGCAGCCACTCAAGAGGGGGTTTGAACACTCAAGCTTTCTTT.

The chain joins TRBV12-3 or TRBV12-4 to TRBJ2-7, with 12 bases that match TRBD2. J lost 7 bases, V lost 3 bases, and 4 bases had no gene match. The CDR3 extends over 14 amino acids. This CDR3 is CASSFTSGGLEQYF. The CDR3 coding sequence is TGTGCCAGCAGTTTTACTAGCGGGGGGCTTGAGCAGTACTTC.

This clonotype was recorded only once. This chain connects TRBV14 to TRBJ1-1; no reliable D call. Germline assignment: CDR1 SGHDN and CDR2 FVKESK. The length of the CDR3 is 15 residues. Trimming left V 1 base short and J 4 bases short, with 13 bases between. This CDR3 reads CASSQAEAVGTEAFF. In nucleotides, the CDR3 is TGTGCCAGCAGCCAAGCGGAGGCGGTGGGCACTGAAGCTTTCTTT.

This clonotype was counted only a few times. The chain joins TRBV5-1 to TRBJ2-2; D remains ambiguous. There are 17 residues in the CDR3. Germline assignment: CDR1 SGHRS and CDR2 YFSETQ. The ends were cut back, 6 bases at V and 7 bases at J, with 25 bases in the middle. CDR3 residues: CASTEGFGLPFHGELFF. Written as DNA, the CDR3 is TGCGCCAGCACCGAAGGGTTTGGTTTGCCTTTTCACGGGGAGCTGTTTTTT.